A single sample gave rise to the 28 T cell receptor beta chains below, sequenced in a study of blood T cell repertoires in COVID-19 (dated by TCRdb to 2020 to 2021). Library preparation was by the immunoSEQ multiplex PCR assay. Here the immuneACCESS table is served through TCRdb, limited to in-frame sequences with V and J called. Missing clones are a known gap in these copies; in checked studies unresolved V genes cover under half, and the rest lacks a known reason. For this sample there are 75,000 to 85,000 clones; approximately 85% appear just once. Of the sample, around 9.9% is held by the ten largest clones. Source material: peripheral blood. The receptor set was obtained from a man between 60 and 75 years old with COVID-19, enrolled during active disease.

The chain carries TRBV29-1 and TRBJ2-3; 7 bases match TRBD1. CDR1 SQVTM and CDR2 ANQGSEA come from the germline V gene. Unmatched junction bases numbered 9, after V lost 4 bases and J lost 2 bases. The CDR3 length is 15 residues. This chain's CDR3 is CSVGTGTAFTDTQYF. CDR3 coding DNA: TGCAGCGTTGGGACCGGGACAGCCTTCACAGATACGCAGTATTTT.

The chain carries TRBV5-4 and TRBJ2-2, with 7 nucleotides matching TRBD1. CDR1 is SGHNT, CDR2 YYREEE, per germline (reference sequence). The ends lost 4 bases at V and 5 bases at J; junction bases unmatched: 14. The CDR3 length is 17 residues. The CDR3 nucleotides are TGTGCCAGCAGCCTGGGACAGATGAACATGGGTACCGGGGAGCTGTTTTTT. Its translation: CASSLGQMNMGTGELFF.

The rearrangement links TRBV7-9 to TRBJ1-2; tentative D call: TRBD1 (6 bases). Deletions cut 1 base from V and 10 bases from J, with 10 bases between. Germline V gene sequence: CDR1 SEHNR, CDR2 FQNEAQ (reference sequence). The CDR3 extends over 12 amino acids. The CDR3 sequence is CASSLVGAAYTF. The CDR3 DNA follows: TGTGCCAGCAGCTTAGTGGGGGCGGCCTACACCTTC.

The chain combines TRBV2 with TRBJ1-6; TRBD1 is a possible D gene (6 bases). The CDR3 has 13 amino acids. V was cut by 3 bases and J by 9 bases, with 9 bases left in between. Germline V gene lookup returns CDR1 SNHLY and CDR2 FYNNEI. For the CDR3, the DNA is TGTGCCAGCAGTGAGGGGGCTGGTTCACCCCTCCACTTT. Translation: CASSEGAGSPLHF.

The genes are TRBV29-1 and TRBJ2-3; 8 nucleotides line up with TRBD2. This CDR3 is 13 amino acids long. The germline CDR1 and CDR2 sequences are SQVTM and ANQGSEA. The CDR3 nucleotides are TGCCCGACGGTAGCGGGGTTCACAGATACGCAGTATTTT. Protein product: CPTVAGFTDTQYF.

This chain joins TRBV5-4 and TRBJ2-2, with D possibly TRBD2 on 5 matching bases. This CDR3 contains 18 residues. V was cut by 6 bases and J by 4 bases, with 25 bases left in between. Looked up from germline, CDR1 is SGHNT and CDR2 is YYREEE (reference sequence). The CDR3 loop is CASTGVGSRAAGTGELFF. CDR3 nucleotide sequence: TGTGCCAGCACTGGGGTTGGTTCCCGAGCGGCGGGCACCGGGGAGCTGTTTTTT.

The chain has TRBV29-1 and TRBJ2-7; 7 positions agree with TRBD2. The CDR3 sequence is 14 residues long. Per the germline V gene, CDR1 is SQVTM and CDR2 is ANQGSEA. V gave up 6 bases and J gave up 0 bases; unmatched junction bases: 8. CDR3 residues: CSVLLADSSYEQYF. The DNA for the CDR3 is TGCAGCGTGCTTCTAGCGGATAGCTCCTACGAGCAGTACTTC.

V gene TRBV7-9 combines with J gene TRBJ2-6, with D perhaps being TRBD1 or TRBD2 (5 bases each). Germline assignment: CDR1 SEHNR and CDR2 FQNEAQ (reference sequence). This CDR3 is 19 amino acids long. With 6 bases removed from V and 0 bases from J, the gap between germline ends came to 21 bases. The DNA of the CDR3 is TGTGCCAGCAGAAGGGGTGAGGCGGATAGCGACTCTGGGGCCAACGTCCTGACTTTC. Protein: CASRRGEADSDSGANVLTF.

The chain uses TRBV5-6 and TRBJ1-1; TRBD1 agrees at 10 bases. The length of the CDR3 is 15 residues. Germline CDR1 SGHDT, CDR2 YYEEEE. The V gene end was trimmed by 1 base and the J gene end by 7 bases; junction bases not matched to a gene: 7. CDR3 loop: CASSLPGTGDHEAFF. DNA for the CDR3: TGTGCCAGCAGCTTGCCCGGGACAGGGGACCATGAAGCTTTCTTT.

The rearrangement joins TRBV10-3 to TRBJ2-1; the match to TRBD1 covers 12 bases. CDR1 is ENHRY and CDR2 is SYGVKD in the germline V gene. The J segment lost 6 bases and the V segment lost 2 bases, leaving 2 bases of the junction unmatched. The CDR3 has 15 amino acids. The CDR3 here is CAISEAGQGANEQFF. The CDR3 coding sequence is TGTGCCATCAGTGAGGCGGGACAGGGGGCCAATGAGCAGTTCTTC.

V gene TRBV10-1 combines with J gene TRBJ2-2, with 8 bases identical to TRBD1. The CDR3 consists of 17 residues. V trimming: 3 bases; J trimming: 6 bases; junction bases outside the gene matches: 12. Germline V gene sequence: CDR1 WNHNN, CDR2 SYGVQD (reference sequence). The DNA for the CDR3 is TGCGCCAGCAGTGATTTAGGACAGGGAGAACGAGCCGGGGAGCTGTTTTTT. It specifies CASSDLGQGERAGELFF.

In its sample, this clone was seen once. The chain links TRBV27 to TRBJ2-7; tentatively, D is TRBD1 (6 bases). Germline V CDR1 and CDR2: MNHEY, SMNVEV (reference sequence). The CDR3 totals 14 residues. Deletions cut 7 bases from V and 0 bases from J, with 13 bases between. DNA for the CDR3: TGTGCCAGCATGTCCGGGACATACTCCTACGAGCAGTACTTC. Amino acids: CASMSGTYSYEQYF.

V and J are TRBV9 and TRBJ1-6; TRBD1 matches 7 bases. Germline V gives CDR1 SGDLS, CDR2 YYNGEE. CDR3 length equals 14 residues. J lost 5 bases, V lost 4 bases, and 3 bases had no gene match. The DNA of the CDR3 is TGTGCCAGCAGCAGGGGACAGAATAATTCACCCCTCCACTTT. Translating it yields CASSRGQNNSPLHF.

In its sample, this clone was seen once. This chain links TRBV28 with TRBJ2-7; 8 nucleotides align to TRBD1. Germline CDR1 and CDR2: MDHEN and SYDVKM. V trimming: 4 bases; J trimming: 6 bases; junction bases outside the gene matches: 8. CDR3 length: 14 amino acids. Here the CDR3 reads CASSYGTGISEQYF. The DNA for the CDR3 is TGTGCCAGCAGTTACGGGACAGGTATCTCCGAGCAGTACTTC.

The V call is TRBV27, the J call TRBJ1-2; maybe TRBD1 (6 bases). CDR1 is MNHEY and CDR2 is SMNVEV in the germline V gene (reference sequence). V was cut by 4 bases and J by 9 bases, with 24 bases left in between. This CDR3 spans 16 amino acids. CDR3 in DNA: TGTGCCAGCAGTTCCCCCTCCAGGGGCCTTAGGGGAAGCTACACCTTC. Protein product: CASSSPSRGLRGSYTF.

The V gene is TRBV5-4, the J gene TRBJ2-6; 8 bases are a match to TRBD1. The CDR3 runs to 16 residues. The V segment lost 10 bases and the J segment 2 bases; nucleotides outside the gene matches: 11. Per the germline V gene, CDR1 is SGHNT and CDR2 is YYREEE (reference sequence). CDR3 nucleotide sequence: TGTGCCCTCACGGACAGGGTAAGCGCTGGGGCCAACGTCCTGACTTTC. Its translation is CALTDRVSAGANVLTF.

This clone was counted a single time. The chain is built from TRBV19 and TRBJ2-1; tentatively, D is TRBD1 (6 bases). This CDR3 comprises 17 residues. Germline V gene sequence: CDR1 LNHDA, CDR2 SQIVND (reference sequence). V lost 5 bases, J lost 0 bases, and 17 bases lay in between. The CDR3 loop is CASSPQPGTRSYNEQFF. CDR3 bases: TGTGCCAGTAGTCCTCAACCTGGGACACGCTCCTACAATGAGCAGTTCTTC.

This chain connects TRBV6-5 to TRBJ1-5, with a tentative D call TRBD1 (5 bases). V gave up 7 bases and J gave up 3 bases, with 10 bases separating them. The CDR3 consists of 13 residues. The germline V gene has CDR1 MNHEY and CDR2 SVGAGI. The CDR3, as DNA: TGTGCCAGCATGAGACAGCTCAATCAGCCCCAGCATTTT. It is translated as CASMRQLNQPQHF.

The chain carries TRBV30 and TRBJ1-4; D gene unclear. The germline gives CDR1 GTSNPN, CDR2 SVGIG (reference sequence). V lost 2 bases and J lost 11, with 9 bases in between. The CDR3 consists of 11 residues. The CDR3 loop reads CAWSIRRKLFF. The CDR3 coding sequence is TGTGCCTGGAGTATCAGGCGCAAACTGTTTTTT.

The V and J genes are TRBV30 and TRBJ2-7; a weak D match, TRBD2 (5 bases). Deletions cut 0 bases from V and 7 bases from J, with 13 bases between. Germline V CDR1 and CDR2: GTSNPN, SVGIG (reference sequence). The CDR3 contains 13 residues. This chain's CDR3 is CAWSVNGGDEQYF. CDR3 sequence (DNA): TGTGCCTGGAGTGTAAACGGAGGTGATGAGCAGTACTTC.

The CDR3 DNA reads as TGTGCCAGTAGTATGTACCCCCACTACTACGAGCAGTACTTC. Its protein is CASSMYPHYYEQYF. This chain uses TRBV19 with TRBJ2-7; D gene ambiguous. This CDR3 spans 14 amino acids. V was shortened by 3 bases and J by 3 bases, with 12 bases between the two germline ends. The germline V gene has CDR1 LNHDA and CDR2 SQIVND (reference sequence).

V is TRBV6-1 and J is TRBJ2-3; possible D gene TRBD2, 7 bases. V was shortened by 2 bases and J by 3 bases, with 15 bases between the two germline ends. The CDR3 spans 16 residues. In germline, CDR1 is MNHNS, CDR2 SASEGT. This CDR3 reads CASSERGGVSTDTQYF. DNA for the CDR3: TGTGCCAGCAGTGAAAGGGGGGGCGTGTCGACAGATACGCAGTATTTT.

The chain has TRBV28 and TRBJ1-2, with D perhaps TRBD1 (5 bases). This CDR3 is 13 amino acids long. The V gene lost 5 bases and the J gene lost 4 bases, with 11 bases spanning the gap. Germline CDR1 is MDHEN and CDR2 is SYDVKM. As DNA, the CDR3 is TGTGCCAGCAGTCCCACAGGCTTCTATGGCTACACCTTC. It translates to CASSPTGFYGYTF.

V and J are TRBV11-2 and TRBJ2-2; weak D call: TRBD1 (7 bases). Trimming pared 6 bases from V and 4 bases from J, leaving 12 bases between. Germline CDR1 and CDR2: SGHAT and FQNNGV. The CDR3 runs to 14 residues. The CDR3 spells CASSQGGSTGELFF. Written as DNA, the CDR3 is TGTGCCAGCAGTCAGGGGGGAAGCACCGGGGAGCTGTTTTTT. Combining the CDR3 with reference TRBV11-2 and TRBJ2-2 gives the whole variable domain EAGVAQSPRYKIIEKRQSVAFWCNPISGHATLYWYQQILGQGPKLLIQFQNNGVVDDSQLPKDRFSAERLKGVDSTLKIQPAKLEDSAVYLCASSQGGSTGELFFGEGSRLTVL.

The chain joins TRBV11-2 to TRBJ2-7; possible D gene TRBD2, 6 bases. The CDR3 consists of 14 residues. The V gene lost 2 bases and the J gene lost 4 bases, with 12 bases spanning the gap. Germline V gene lookup returns CDR1 SGHAT and CDR2 FQNNGV. In DNA form, the CDR3 reads TGTGCCAGCAGCTTAAGTGGGAGGCTGTACGAGCAGTACTTC. Its translation: CASSLSGRLYEQYF.

CDR3 sequence: CASSYSGLNYGYTF. The CDR3 DNA sequence: TGTGCCAGCAGTTACTCGGGACTAAACTATGGCTACACCTTC. This chain joins TRBV6-5 and TRBJ1-2; tentative D call: TRBD1 (5 bases). V was pared by 0 bases and J by 2 bases, with 7 bases between. The germline V gene has CDR1 MNHEY and CDR2 SVGAGI. The CDR3 runs 14 residues.

This chain connects TRBV9 to TRBJ2-1; 8 bases match TRBD2. J lost 0 bases, V lost 5 bases, and 4 bases had no gene match. CDR3 size: 15 residues. Germline-derived CDR1 and CDR2 are SGDLS and YYNGEE. CDR3 residues: CASRDSGSSYNEQFF. CDR3 bases: TGTGCCAGCAGGGACAGCGGGAGCTCCTACAATGAGCAGTTCTTC.

The V call is TRBV6-4, the J call TRBJ2-3; 7 nucleotides line up with TRBD1. Germline trimming cut 2 bases from V and 2 bases from J; bases unmatched to any gene: 4. This CDR3 has 15 residues. Germline CDR1 MRHNA, CDR2 SNTAGT. The DNA of the CDR3 is TGTGCCAGCAGTGACCTGGGACAGTCCACAGATACGCAGTATTTT. Translated: CASSDLGQSTDTQYF.